This TCR beta chain was captured in a study of T-cell memory formation after mild COVID-19. Study outcomes and limitations: Pre-infection memory held some responding clones, suggesting pre-existing cross-reactive T cells responded. Contracting clones, day 15 to 85, had balanced CD4/CD8, and later expanders favored CD4+.

A few counts support this clonotype. What it binds is unknown. CDR1 and CDR2 (germline): SGDLS, YYNGEE. The CDR3 extends over 15 amino acids. With V trimmed by 4 bases and J by 6 bases, 10 bases remained unmatched. In TCRdb, the 5' RACE reads were re-called with MiXCR into one record per CDR3 protein. The sample includes a few hundred thousand distinct CDR3 sequences, 15% to 20% of them seen just once. The gene calls are TRBV9 and TRBJ2-3, with TRBD2 matching 8 bases. The sample taken for sequencing was PBMCs or a T cell subset sorted from them (not recorded which). The clonotype originates from a young man who had mild COVID-19 (a few samples of this study predate the infection). Cell type and time point are not known. As DNA, the CDR3 is TGTGCCAGCAGCTCGGGACTAGGGATGTTGGATACGCAGTATTTT. Amino acids: CASSSGLGMLDTQYF. Combining the CDR3 with reference TRBV9 and TRBJ2-3 gives the whole variable domain DSGVTQTPKHLITATGQRVTLRCSPRSGDLSVYWYQQSLDQGLQFLIQYYNGEERAKGNILERFSAQQFPDLHSELNLSSLELGDSALYFCASSSGLGMLDTQYFGPGTRLTVL.